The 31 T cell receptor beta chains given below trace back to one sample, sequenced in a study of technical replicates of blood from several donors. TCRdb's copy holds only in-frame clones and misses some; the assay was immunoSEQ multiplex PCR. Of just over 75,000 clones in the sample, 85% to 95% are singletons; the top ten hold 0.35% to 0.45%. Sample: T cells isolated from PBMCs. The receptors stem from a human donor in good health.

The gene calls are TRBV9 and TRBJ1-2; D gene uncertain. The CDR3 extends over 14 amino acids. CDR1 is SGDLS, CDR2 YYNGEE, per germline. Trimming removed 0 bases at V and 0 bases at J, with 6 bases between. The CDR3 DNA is TGTGCCAGCAGCGTAGCTACAGCTAACTATGGCTACACCTTC. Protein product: CASSVATANYGYTF.

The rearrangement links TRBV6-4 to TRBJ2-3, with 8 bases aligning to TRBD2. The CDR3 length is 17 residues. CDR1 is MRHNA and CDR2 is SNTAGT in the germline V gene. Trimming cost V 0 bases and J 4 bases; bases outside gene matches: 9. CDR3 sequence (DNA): TGTGCCAGCAGTGACTCAACTAGCGGAGGGGGGTCAGATACGCAGTATTTT. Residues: CASSDSTSGGGSDTQYF.

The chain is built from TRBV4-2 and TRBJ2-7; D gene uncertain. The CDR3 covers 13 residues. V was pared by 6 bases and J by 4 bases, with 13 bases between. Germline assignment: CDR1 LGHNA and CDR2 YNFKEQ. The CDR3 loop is CASRQNTRYEQYF. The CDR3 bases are TGTGCCAGCAGACAAAACACCCGATACGAGCAGTACTTC.

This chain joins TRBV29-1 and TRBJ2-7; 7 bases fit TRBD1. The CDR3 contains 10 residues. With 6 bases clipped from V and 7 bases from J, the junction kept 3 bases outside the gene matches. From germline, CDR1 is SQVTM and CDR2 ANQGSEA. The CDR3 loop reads CSVYRGEQYF. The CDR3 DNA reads TGCAGCGTGTACAGGGGAGAGCAGTACTTC.

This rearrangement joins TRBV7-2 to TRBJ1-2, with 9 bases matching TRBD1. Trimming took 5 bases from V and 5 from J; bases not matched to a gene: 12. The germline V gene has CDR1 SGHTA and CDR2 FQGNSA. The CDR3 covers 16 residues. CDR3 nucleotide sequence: TGTGCCAGCAGCGACCCCCCGTGGACAGGGGATTATGGCTACACCTTC. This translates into CASSDPPWTGDYGYTF.

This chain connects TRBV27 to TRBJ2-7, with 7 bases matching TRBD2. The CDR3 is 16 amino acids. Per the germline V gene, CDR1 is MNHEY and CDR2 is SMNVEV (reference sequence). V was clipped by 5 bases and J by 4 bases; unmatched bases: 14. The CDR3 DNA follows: TGTGCCAGCAGTCCGGCCGCGGGAGTGATCTTATACGAGCAGTACTTC. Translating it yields CASSPAAGVILYEQYF.

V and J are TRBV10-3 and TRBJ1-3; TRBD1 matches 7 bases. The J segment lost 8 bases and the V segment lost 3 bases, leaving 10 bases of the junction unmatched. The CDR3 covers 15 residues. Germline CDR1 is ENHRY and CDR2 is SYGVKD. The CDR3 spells CAISERNRDSYTIYF. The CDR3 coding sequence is TGTGCCATCAGTGAAAGGAATCGGGACAGTTACACCATATATTTT.

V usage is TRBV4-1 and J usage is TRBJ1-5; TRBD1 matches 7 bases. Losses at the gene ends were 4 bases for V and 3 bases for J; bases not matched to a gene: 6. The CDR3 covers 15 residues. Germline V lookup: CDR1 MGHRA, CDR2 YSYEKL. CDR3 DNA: TGCGCCAGCAGCCGAGAACAGGGGAACAATCAGCCCCAGCATTTT. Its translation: CASSREQGNNQPQHF.

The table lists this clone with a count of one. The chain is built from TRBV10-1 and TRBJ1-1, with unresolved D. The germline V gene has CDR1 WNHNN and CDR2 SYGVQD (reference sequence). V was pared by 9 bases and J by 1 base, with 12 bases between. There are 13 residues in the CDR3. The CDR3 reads CASNSAGNTEAFF. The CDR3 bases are TGCGCCAGTAATTCCGCAGGGAACACTGAAGCTTTCTTT.

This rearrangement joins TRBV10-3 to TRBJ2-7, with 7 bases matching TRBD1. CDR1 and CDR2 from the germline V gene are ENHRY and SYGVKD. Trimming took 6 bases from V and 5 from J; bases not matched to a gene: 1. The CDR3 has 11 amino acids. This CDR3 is CAIRTGNEQYF. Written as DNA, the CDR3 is TGTGCCATCAGGACAGGGAACGAGCAGTACTTC.

The DNA for the CDR3 is TGTGCCAGCAGCTGGTCGAGGACTGAAGCTTTCTTT. Its translation is CASSWSRTEAFF. The V call is TRBV11-2, the J call TRBJ1-1; D gene unclear. CDR3 length: 12 amino acids. Germline CDR1 and CDR2: SGHAT and FQNNGV. Trimming left V 4 bases short and J 5 bases short, with 8 bases between.

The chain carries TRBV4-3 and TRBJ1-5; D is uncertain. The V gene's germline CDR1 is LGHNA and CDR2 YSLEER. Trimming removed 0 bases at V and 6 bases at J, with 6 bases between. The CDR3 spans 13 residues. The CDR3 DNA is TGCGCCAGCAGCCAAGATGTATTTCAGCCCCAGCATTTT. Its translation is CASSQDVFQPQHF.

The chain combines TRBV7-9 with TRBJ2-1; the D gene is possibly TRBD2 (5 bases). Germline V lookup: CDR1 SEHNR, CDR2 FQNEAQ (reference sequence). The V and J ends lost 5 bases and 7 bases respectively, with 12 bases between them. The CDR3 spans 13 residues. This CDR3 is CASSLPGENEQFF. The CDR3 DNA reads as TGTGCCAGCAGCCTGCCCGGGGAGAATGAGCAGTTCTTC.

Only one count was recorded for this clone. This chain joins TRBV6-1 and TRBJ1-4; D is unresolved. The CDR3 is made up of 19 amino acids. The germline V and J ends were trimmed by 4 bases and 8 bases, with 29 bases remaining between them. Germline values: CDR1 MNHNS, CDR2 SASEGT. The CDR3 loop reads CASSAQTPGRDGRWEKLFF. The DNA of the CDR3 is TGTGCCAGCAGTGCTCAAACCCCCGGGAGGGATGGAAGGTGGGAAAAACTGTTTTTT.

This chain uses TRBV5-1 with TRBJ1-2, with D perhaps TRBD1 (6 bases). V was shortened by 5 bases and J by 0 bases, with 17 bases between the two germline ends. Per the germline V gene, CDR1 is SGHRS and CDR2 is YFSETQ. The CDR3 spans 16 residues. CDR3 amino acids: CASRPFSTGTNYGYTF. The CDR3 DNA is TGCGCCAGCAGACCTTTCTCGACAGGAACTAACTATGGCTACACCTTC.

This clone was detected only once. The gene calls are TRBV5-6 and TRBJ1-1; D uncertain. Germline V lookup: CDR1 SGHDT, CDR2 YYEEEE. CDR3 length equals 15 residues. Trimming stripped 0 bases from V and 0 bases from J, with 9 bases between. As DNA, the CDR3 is TGTGCCAGCAGCTTGGATTGGGCGATGAACACTGAAGCTTTCTTT. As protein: CASSLDWAMNTEAFF.

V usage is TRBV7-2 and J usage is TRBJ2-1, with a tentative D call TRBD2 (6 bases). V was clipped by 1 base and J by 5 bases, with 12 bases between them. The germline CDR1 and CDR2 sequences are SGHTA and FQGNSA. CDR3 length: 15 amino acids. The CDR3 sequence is CASSLGPGVDNEQFF. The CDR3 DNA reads TGTGCCAGCAGCTTAGGGCCGGGAGTCGACAATGAGCAGTTCTTC.

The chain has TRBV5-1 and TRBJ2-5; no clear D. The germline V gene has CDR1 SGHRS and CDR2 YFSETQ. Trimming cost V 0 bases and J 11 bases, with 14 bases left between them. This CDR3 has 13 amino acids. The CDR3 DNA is TGCGCCAGCAGCTTGGGAGACAAAAGAGATCAGTACTTC. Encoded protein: CASSLGDKRDQYF.

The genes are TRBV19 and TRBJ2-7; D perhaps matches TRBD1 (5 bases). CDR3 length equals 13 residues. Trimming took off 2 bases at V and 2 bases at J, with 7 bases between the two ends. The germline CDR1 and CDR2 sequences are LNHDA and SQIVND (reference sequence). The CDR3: CASSIQDTYEQYF. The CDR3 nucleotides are TGTGCCAGTAGTATACAGGACACCTACGAGCAGTACTTC. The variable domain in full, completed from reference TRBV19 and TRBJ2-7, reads DGGITQSPKYLFRKEGQNVTLSCEQNLNHDAMYWYRQDPGQGLRLIYYSQIVNDFQKGDIAEGYSVSREKKESFPLTVTSAQKNPTAFYLCASSIQDTYEQYFGPGTRLTVT.

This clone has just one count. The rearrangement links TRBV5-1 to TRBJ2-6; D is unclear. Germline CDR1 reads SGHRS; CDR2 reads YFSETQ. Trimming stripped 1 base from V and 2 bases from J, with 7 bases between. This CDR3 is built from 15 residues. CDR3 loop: CASSLNSPGANVLTF. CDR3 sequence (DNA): TGCGCCAGCAGCTTGAACTCCCCTGGGGCCAACGTCCTGACTTTC.

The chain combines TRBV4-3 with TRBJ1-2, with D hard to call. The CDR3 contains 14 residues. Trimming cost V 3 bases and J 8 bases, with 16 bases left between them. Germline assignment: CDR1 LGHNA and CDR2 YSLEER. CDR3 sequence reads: CASSQDGEFAGYTF. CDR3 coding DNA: TGCGCCAGCAGCCAGGATGGAGAGTTCGCAGGCTACACCTTC.

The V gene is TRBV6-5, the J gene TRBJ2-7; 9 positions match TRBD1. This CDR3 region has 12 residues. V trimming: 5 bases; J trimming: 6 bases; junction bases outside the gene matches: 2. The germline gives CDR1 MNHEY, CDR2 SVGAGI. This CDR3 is CASSRTGAEQYF. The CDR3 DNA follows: TGTGCCAGCAGTAGGACAGGGGCCGAGCAGTACTTC.

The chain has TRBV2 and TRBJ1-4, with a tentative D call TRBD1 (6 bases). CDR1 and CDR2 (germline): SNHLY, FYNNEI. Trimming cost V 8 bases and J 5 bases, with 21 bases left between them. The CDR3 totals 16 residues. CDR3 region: CASEGQPSGTNEKLFF. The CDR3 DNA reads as TGTGCCAGCGAAGGACAGCCCTCCGGGACGAATGAAAAACTGTTTTTT.

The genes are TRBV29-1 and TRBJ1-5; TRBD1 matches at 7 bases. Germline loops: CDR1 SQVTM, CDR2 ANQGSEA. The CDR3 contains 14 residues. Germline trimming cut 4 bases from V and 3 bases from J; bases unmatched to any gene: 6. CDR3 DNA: TGCAGCGTTGGTTTTGGGACAGTCAATCAGCCCCAGCATTTT. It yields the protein CSVGFGTVNQPQHF.

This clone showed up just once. The CDR3 bases are TGTGCCAGCAGTTTCTCAGGGAGGGGTGGCTACACCTTC. Translating it yields CASSFSGRGGYTF. J is TRBJ1-2 and V is TRBV27; possibly TRBD1 for D (5 bases). The CDR3 has 13 residues. Germline loops: CDR1 MNHEY, CDR2 SMNVEV (reference sequence). Deletions cut 3 bases from V and 7 bases from J, with 12 bases between.

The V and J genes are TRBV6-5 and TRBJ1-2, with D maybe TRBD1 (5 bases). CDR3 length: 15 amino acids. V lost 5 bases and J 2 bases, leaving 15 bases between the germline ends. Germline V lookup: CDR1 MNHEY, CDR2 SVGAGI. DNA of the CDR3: TGTGCCAGCAGTAAAACCGGGACTATAAACTATGGCTACACCTTC. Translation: CASSKTGTINYGYTF.

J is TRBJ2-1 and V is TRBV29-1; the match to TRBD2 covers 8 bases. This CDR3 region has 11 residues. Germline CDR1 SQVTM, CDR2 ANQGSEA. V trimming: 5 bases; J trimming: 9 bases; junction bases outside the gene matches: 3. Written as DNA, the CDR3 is TGCAGCGTTAAAGCGGGAGCTGAGCAGTTCTTC. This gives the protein CSVKAGAEQFF.

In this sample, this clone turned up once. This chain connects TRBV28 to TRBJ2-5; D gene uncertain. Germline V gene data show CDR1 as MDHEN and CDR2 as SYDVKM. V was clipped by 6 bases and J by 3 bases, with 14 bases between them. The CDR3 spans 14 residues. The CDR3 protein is CASSPPYVKETQYF. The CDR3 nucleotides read TGTGCCAGCAGCCCACCCTATGTGAAAGAGACCCAGTACTTC.

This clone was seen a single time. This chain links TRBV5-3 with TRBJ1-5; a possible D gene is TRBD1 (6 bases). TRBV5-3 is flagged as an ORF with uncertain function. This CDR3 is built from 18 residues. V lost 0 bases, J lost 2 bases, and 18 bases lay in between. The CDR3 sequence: CARSLEGVGGRGNQPQHF. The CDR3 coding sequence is TGTGCCAGAAGCTTGGAAGGGGTAGGGGGTAGGGGCAATCAGCCCCAGCATTTT.

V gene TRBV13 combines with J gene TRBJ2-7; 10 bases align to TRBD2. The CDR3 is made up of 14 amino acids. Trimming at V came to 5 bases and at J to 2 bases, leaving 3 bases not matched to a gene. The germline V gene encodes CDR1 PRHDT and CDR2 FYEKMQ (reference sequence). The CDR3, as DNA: TGTGCCAGCAGCACTAGCGGGACCCCCTACGAGCAGTACTTC. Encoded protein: CASSTSGTPYEQYF.

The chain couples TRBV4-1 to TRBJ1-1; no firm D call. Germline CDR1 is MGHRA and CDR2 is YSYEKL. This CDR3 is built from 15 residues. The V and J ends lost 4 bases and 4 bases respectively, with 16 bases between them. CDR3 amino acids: CASSRSRGGLTEAFF. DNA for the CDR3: TGCGCCAGCAGCCGGAGCCGGGGTGGTCTCACTGAAGCTTTCTTT.